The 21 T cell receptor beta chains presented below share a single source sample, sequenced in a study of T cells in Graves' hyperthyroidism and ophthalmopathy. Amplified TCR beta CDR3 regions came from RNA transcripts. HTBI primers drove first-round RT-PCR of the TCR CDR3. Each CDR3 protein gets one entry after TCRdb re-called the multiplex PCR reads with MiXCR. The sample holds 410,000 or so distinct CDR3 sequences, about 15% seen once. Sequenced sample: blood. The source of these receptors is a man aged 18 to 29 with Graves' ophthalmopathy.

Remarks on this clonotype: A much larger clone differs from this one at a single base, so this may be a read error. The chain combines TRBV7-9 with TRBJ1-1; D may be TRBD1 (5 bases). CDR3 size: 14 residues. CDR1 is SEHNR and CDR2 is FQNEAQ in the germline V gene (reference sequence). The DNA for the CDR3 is TGTGCCGGCAGCTTGCAGGGTAGTGTCACTGAAGCTTTCTTT. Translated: CAGSLQGSVTEAFF.

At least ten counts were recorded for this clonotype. CDR3 protein: CATSEGSVRETQYF. The CDR3 nucleotides read TGTGCCACCAGTGAGGGATCTGTAAGAGAGACCCAGTACTTC. The chain uses TRBV24-1 and TRBJ2-5; no clear D. CDR3 size: 14 residues. V dropped 4 bases and J dropped 4 bases, with 12 bases sitting between them. Per the germline V gene, CDR1 is KGHDR and CDR2 is SFDVKD.

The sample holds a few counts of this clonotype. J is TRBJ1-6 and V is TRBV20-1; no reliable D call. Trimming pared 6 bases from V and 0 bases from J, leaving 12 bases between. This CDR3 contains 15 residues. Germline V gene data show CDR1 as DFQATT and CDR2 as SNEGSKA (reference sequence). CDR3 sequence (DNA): TGCAGTGCGTCAGTTGAGAGCTCCTATAATTCACCCCTCCACTTT. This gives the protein CSASVESSYNSPLHF.

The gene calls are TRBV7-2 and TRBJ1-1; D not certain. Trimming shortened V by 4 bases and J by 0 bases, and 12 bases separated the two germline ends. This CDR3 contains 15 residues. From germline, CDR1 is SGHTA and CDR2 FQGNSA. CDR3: CASSSPQWMNTEAFF. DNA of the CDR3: TGTGCCAGCAGCTCCCCGCAGTGGATGAACACTGAAGCTTTCTTT.

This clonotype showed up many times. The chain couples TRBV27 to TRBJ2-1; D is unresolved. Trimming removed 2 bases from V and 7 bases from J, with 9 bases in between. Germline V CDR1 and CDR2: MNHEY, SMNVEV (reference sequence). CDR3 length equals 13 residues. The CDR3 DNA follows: TGTGCCAGCAGTTTAAGCTACCCGAATGAGCAGTTCTTC. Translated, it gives CASSLSYPNEQFF.

In DNA, the CDR3 is TGTGCCAGCAGTGCGCCCTCGGGACTGCTTTACAATGAGCAGTTCTTC. Translating it yields CASSAPSGLLYNEQFF. The genes are TRBV25-1 and TRBJ2-1; D possibly corresponds to TRBD2 (6 bases). The CDR3 extends over 16 amino acids. CDR1 and CDR2 from the germline V gene are MGHDK and SYGVNS. Trimming removed 4 bases from V and 4 bases from J, with 17 bases in between. The entire variable domain, with the rest obtained from reference TRBV25-1 and TRBJ2-1, is as follows: EADIYQTPRYLVIGTGKKITLECSQTMGHDKMYWYQQDPGMELHLIHYSYGVNSTEKGDLSSESTVSRIRTEHFPLTLESARPSHTSQYLCASSAPSGLLYNEQFFGPGTRLTVL.

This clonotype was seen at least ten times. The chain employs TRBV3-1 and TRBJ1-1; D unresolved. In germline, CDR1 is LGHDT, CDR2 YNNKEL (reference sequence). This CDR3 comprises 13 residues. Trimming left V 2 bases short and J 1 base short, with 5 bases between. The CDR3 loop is CASSQTRNTEAFF. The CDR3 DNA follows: TGTGCCAGCAGCCAAACACGGAACACTGAAGCTTTCTTT.

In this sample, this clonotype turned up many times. The CDR3 spells CASSERGNEVGELFF. The CDR3 DNA follows: TGTGCCAGCAGTGAGCGGGGGAACGAGGTCGGGGAGCTGTTTTTT. The chain uses TRBV2 and TRBJ2-2; 7 bases line up with TRBD2. Germline V gives CDR1 SNHLY, CDR2 FYNNEI. CDR3 length: 15 residues. With 3 bases clipped from V and 7 bases from J, the junction kept 8 bases outside the gene matches.

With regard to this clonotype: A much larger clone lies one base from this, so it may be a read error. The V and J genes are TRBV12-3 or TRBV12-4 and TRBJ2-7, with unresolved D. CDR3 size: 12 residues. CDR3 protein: CASSFNSHEQYF. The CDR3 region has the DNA TGTGCCAGCAGTTTTAACTCCCACGAGCAGTACTTC.

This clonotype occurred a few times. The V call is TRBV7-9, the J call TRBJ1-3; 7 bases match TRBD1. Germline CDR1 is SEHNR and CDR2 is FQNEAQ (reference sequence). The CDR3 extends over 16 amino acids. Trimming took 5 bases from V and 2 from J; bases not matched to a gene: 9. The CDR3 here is CASSDRDPSTGNTIYF. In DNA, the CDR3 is TGTGCCAGCAGCGACAGGGACCCCTCCACTGGAAACACCATATATTTT. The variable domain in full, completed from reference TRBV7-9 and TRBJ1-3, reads DTGVSQNPRHKITKRGQNVTFRCDPISEHNRLYWYRQTLGQGPEFLTYFQNEAQLEKSRLLSDRFSAERPKGSFSTLEIQRTEQGDSAMYLCASSDRDPSTGNTIYFGEGSWLTVV.

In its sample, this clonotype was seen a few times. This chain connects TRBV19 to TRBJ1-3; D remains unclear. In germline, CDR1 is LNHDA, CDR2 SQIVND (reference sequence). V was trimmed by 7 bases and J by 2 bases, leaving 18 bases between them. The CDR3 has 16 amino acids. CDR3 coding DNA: TGTGCCAGTATCCCTGCTTTCACCAGCACTGGAAACACCATATATTTT. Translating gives CASIPAFTSTGNTIYF.

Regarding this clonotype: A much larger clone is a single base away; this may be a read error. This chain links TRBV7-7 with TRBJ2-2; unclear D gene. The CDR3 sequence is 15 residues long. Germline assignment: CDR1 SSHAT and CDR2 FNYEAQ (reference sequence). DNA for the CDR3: TGTGCTAGCAACCCACTCTCAGCGAACACCGGGGAGCTGTTTTTT. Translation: CASNPLSANTGELFF.

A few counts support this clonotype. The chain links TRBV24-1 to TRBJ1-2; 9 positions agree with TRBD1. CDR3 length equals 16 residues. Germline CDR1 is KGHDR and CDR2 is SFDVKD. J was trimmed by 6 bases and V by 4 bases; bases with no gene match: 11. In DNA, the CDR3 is TGTGCCACCAGTGACTCCGGGACAGGGAATGGGGATGGCTACACCTTC. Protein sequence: CATSDSGTGNGDGYTF.

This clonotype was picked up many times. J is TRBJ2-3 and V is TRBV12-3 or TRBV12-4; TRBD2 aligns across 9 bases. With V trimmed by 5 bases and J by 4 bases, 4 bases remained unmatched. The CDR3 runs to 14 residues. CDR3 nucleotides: TGTGCCAGCAGTCCGGGGACTAGCCCAGATACGCAGTATTTT. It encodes CASSPGTSPDTQYF.

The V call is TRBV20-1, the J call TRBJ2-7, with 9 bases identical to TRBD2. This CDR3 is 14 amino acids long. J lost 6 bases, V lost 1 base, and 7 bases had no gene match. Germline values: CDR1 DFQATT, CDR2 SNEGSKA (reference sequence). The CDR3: CSARVPGLAVEQYF. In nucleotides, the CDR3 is TGCAGTGCTAGAGTGCCGGGACTAGCAGTCGAGCAGTACTTC.

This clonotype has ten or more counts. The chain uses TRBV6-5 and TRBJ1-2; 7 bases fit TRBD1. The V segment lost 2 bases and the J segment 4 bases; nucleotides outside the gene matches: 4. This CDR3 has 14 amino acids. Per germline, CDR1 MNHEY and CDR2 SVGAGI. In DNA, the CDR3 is TGTGCCAGCAGTTACAGGGACAGAGGCTATGGCTACACCTTC. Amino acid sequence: CASSYRDRGYGYTF.

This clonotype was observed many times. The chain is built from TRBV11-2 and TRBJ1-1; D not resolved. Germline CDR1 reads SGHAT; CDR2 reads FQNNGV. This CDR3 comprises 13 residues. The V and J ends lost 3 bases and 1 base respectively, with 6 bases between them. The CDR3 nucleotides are TGTGCCAGCAGCTTGCAACCGAACACTGAAGCTTTCTTT. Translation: CASSLQPNTEAFF.

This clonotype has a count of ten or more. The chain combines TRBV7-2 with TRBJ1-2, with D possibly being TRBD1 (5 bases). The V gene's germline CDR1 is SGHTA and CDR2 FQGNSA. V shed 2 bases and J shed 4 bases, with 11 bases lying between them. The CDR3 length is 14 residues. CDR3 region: CASSLYDSPYGYTF. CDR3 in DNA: TGTGCCAGCAGCTTATACGACAGCCCCTATGGCTACACCTTC. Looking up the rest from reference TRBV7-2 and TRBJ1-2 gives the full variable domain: GAGVSQSPSNKVTEKGKDVELRCDPISGHTALYWYRQSLGQGLEFLIYFQGNSAPDKSGLPSDRFSAERTGGSVSTLTIQRTQQEDSAVYLCASSLYDSPYGYTFGSGTRLTVV.

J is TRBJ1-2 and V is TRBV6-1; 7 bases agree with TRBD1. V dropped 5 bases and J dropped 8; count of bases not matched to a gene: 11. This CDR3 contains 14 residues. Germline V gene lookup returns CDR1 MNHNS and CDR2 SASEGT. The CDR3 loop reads CASSQYDREGGYTF. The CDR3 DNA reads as TGTGCCAGCAGTCAGTATGACAGGGAGGGGGGCTACACCTTC.

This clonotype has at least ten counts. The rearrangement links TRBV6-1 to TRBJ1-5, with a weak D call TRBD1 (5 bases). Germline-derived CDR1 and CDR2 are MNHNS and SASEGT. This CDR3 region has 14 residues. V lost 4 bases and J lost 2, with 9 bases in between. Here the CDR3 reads CASSGGVGNQPQHF. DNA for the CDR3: TGTGCCAGCAGTGGAGGGGTGGGCAATCAGCCCCAGCATTTT.

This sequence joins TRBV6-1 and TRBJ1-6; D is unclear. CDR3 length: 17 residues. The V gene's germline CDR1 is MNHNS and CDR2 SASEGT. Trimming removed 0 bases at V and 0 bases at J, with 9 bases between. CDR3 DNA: TGTGCCAGCAGTGAAGCGGGCAGGAGCTCCTATAATTCACCCCTCCACTTT. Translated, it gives CASSEAGRSSYNSPLHF.